The following is a T cell receptor beta chain sequence with its context. The antigen is unknown. TCRdb re-called the reads through MiXCR, storing one row per CDR3 protein. The sample lists about 83,000 distinct CDR3 sequences; around 49% were seen once. The data derive from a study of T cell repertoires in cytomegalovirus infection. Findings and caveats of the study: Public TCR beta family frequency separated CMV-and-HLA carriers, including in an independent cohort. Ex vivo, HLA-C-restricted CMV-specific TCR beta clonotypes prevailed over the rest of the response.

The CDR3 covers 15 residues. Trimming cost V 1 base and J 0 bases, with 9 bases left between them. Germline V gene data show CDR1 as SGHVS and CDR2 as FQNEAQ. The specimen was CD8+ T cells from cultured PBMCs, collected from culture after CMV antigen stimulation. This chain joins TRBV7-8 and TRBJ1-1; D is ambiguous. This TCR came from a human donor in good health (CMV status not recorded). Some clones in this sample may be carry-over from other donors' samples. Here the CDR3 reads CASSLGRFLNTEAFF. The CDR3 DNA follows: TGTGCCAGCAGCTTAGGGAGATTTTTGAACACTGAAGCTTTCTTT.